This is a list of T cell receptor beta chains from one sample in a study of control samples from healthy donors and cancer patients. The data were produced by immunoSEQ multiplex PCR, yet TCRdb's version contains in-frame clones alone and is incomplete. The table records a few hundred thousand clones, 80% to 95% of them present only once. Input material: PBMCs. The receptor set was obtained from a man aged 35 to 55 with head and neck cancer. Both conserved end residues are part of each CDR3. D genes are given only for firm matches. Part of the rows lack a size; the others show once, few, many or a class for expanded clones.

j_gene	abundance	v_gene	d_gene	CDR3aa	CDR3nt
TRBJ2-3	few	TRBV5-6	.	CASRRDRLADTQYF	TGTGCCAGCCGAAGGGACCGCTTGGCGGATACGCAGTATTTT
TRBJ1-5	.	TRBV27	.	CASSLSGRGEAGNQPQHF	TGTGCCAGCAGTTTATCTGGGCGTGGGGAGGCGGGCAATCAGCCCCAGCATTTT
TRBJ1-5	.	TRBV12-2	.	CASHLPQPRAKGNQPQHF	TGTGCAAGTCACTTACCTCAGCCAAGGGCCAAAGGGAATCAGCCCCAGCATTTT
TRBJ1-1	.	TRBV3-1/TRBV3-2	.	CASTQQGTEAFF	TGTGCCAGCACACAGCAGGGCACTGAAGCTTTCTTT
TRBJ2-3	once	TRBV6-2/TRBV6-3	.	CASSARGFTDTQYF	TGTGCCAGCAGTGCCAGAGGGTTCACAGATACGCAGTATTTT
TRBJ1-1	.	TRBV12-5	.	CATSANTEAFF	TGTGCTACCAGCGCTAACACTGAAGCTTTCTTT
TRBJ2-2	.	TRBV11-2	.	CASSLFSPANTGELFF	TGTGCCAGCAGCTTATTTTCTCCCGCGAACACCGGGGAGCTGTTTTTT
TRBJ2-1	.	TRBV9	TRBD2	CASSIGTSGTNEQFF	TGTGCCAGCAGCATTGGGACTAGCGGAACCAATGAGCAGTTCTTC
TRBJ1-2	.	TRBV13	.	CASSLVSGHYGYTF	TGTGCCAGCAGCTTAGTTTCAGGGCACTATGGCTACACCTTC
TRBJ1-2	.	TRBV6-4	.	CASSDSAGRISGYTF	TGTGCCAGCAGTGACTCCGCGGGGCGCATCTCTGGCTACACCTTC
TRBJ2-6	once	TRBV5-1	.	CASSFTGRRSGANVLTF	TGCGCCAGCAGCTTCACAGGACGTCGCTCTGGGGCCAACGTCCTGACTTTC
TRBJ1-5	.	TRBV28	.	CASRLGGASNQPQHF	TGTGCCAGCAGACTGGGGGGGGCTAGCAATCAGCCCCAGCATTTT
TRBJ1-5	.	TRBV19	.	CASSWGQYKPQHF	TGTGCCAGTAGTTGGGGACAATACAAGCCCCAGCATTTT
TRBJ2-7	once	TRBV15	.	CATSRDGYEQYF	TGTGCCACCAGCAGAGATGGCTACGAGCAGTACTTC
TRBJ1-6	.	TRBV5-6	.	CASSLTGSPLHF	TGTGCCAGCAGCTTGACAGGGTCCCCCCTCCACTTT
TRBJ1-5	.	TRBV9	.	CASSAWDGNQPQHF	TGTGCCAGCAGCGCCTGGGACGGTAATCAGCCCCAGCATTTT
TRBJ2-1	.	TRBV6-2/TRBV6-3	.	CASSYLSSVGPFYEQFF	TGTGCCAGCAGTTACTTATCCTCAGTGGGACCGTTTTATGAGCAGTTCTTC
TRBJ1-1	.	TRBV12-5	.	CASGLEQGTEAFF	TGTGCTAGTGGTTTGGAACAGGGCACTGAAGCTTTCTTT
TRBJ2-3	.	TRBV7-2	.	CASSPSQGSTDTQYF	TGTGCCAGCAGTCCTTCTCAGGGGAGCACAGATACGCAGTATTTT
TRBJ2-2	once	TRBV7-8	.	CASSLASGLPGELFF	TGTGCCAGCAGCTTAGCGTCAGGGTTGCCCGGGGAGCTGTTTTTT
TRBJ1-1	.	TRBV5-1	TRBD1	CASSPGTGLREAFF	TGCGCCAGCAGCCCAGGGACAGGGCTTCGTGAAGCTTTCTTT
TRBJ1-5	.	TRBV5-1	.	CASSSQGGAHQPQHF	TGCGCCAGCTCGTCACAGGGAGGAGCGCATCAGCCCCAGCATTTT
TRBJ1-2	.	TRBV6-5	.	CASSYRGVAGYTF	TGTGCCAGCAGTTACCGAGGGGTGGCTGGCTACACCTTC
TRBJ1-6	.	TRBV28	.	CASRWGPRGNSPLHF	TGTGCCAGCAGATGGGGACCCAGGGGTAATTCACCCCTCCACTTT
TRBJ2-3	.	TRBV11-2	.	CASSLNRVADTQYF	TGTGCCAGCAGCTTAAACAGGGTGGCAGATACGCAGTATTTT
TRBJ1-6	.	TRBV18	.	CASKPSSSYNSPLHF	TGTGCCAGCAAACCATCCAGCTCCTATAATTCACCCCTCCACTTT
TRBJ2-2	.	TRBV5-5	.	CASSWGSGGELFF	TGTGCCAGCAGTTGGGGCAGCGGCGGGGAGCTGTTTTTT
TRBJ2-3	.	TRBV21-1	.	CATLTGLDTQYF	TGTGCCACCCTGACAGGTTTGGATACGCAGTATTTT
TRBJ1-5	once	TRBV30	.	CAWAQVGLSQPQHF	TGTGCCTGGGCTCAGGTCGGCCTGAGTCAGCCCCAGCATTTT
TRBJ2-2	.	TRBV7-6	.	CASSRDSVSTGELFF	TGTGCCAGCAGCAGAGATAGCGTTAGCACCGGGGAGCTGTTTTTT
TRBJ1-1	.	TRBV29-1	.	CSGASRGSRTEAFF	TGCAGCGGAGCGTCCCGAGGGAGTCGGACTGAAGCTTTCTTT
TRBJ1-4	.	TRBV6-6	.	CASSRAYRSSNEKLFF	TGTGCCAGCAGCCGAGCATACAGAAGCTCAAATGAAAAACTGTTTTTT
TRBJ1-1	.	TRBV6-2/TRBV6-3	.	CASSYSGWGNTEAFF	TGTGCCAGCAGTTACTCGGGTTGGGGGAACACTGAAGCTTTCTTT
TRBJ2-1	.	TRBV5-1	TRBD2	CASSLEGTSGNEQFF	TGCGCCAGCAGCTTGGAGGGGACTAGCGGAAATGAGCAGTTCTTC
TRBJ1-3	.	TRBV28	.	CASTDPAGISGNTIYF	TGTGCCAGCACTGACCCCGCAGGGATCTCTGGAAACACCATATATTTT
TRBJ2-2	.	TRBV28	.	CASSSPGAGMGGELFF	TGTGCCAGCAGTTCCCCCGGCGCAGGGATGGGCGGGGAGCTGTTTTTT
TRBJ2-1	.	TRBV18	TRBD2	CASSPASGTSYNEQFF	TGTGCCAGCTCACCAGCTAGCGGGACTTCCTACAATGAGCAGTTCTTC
TRBJ1-6	.	TRBV28	.	CASRGDERRSPLHF	TGTGCCAGCAGGGGGGACGAAAGACGATCACCCCTCCACTTT
TRBJ2-5	.	TRBV7-8	TRBD2	CASTQTSGTRETQYF	TGTGCCAGCACCCAGACTAGCGGTACGAGGGAGACCCAGTACTTC
TRBJ2-7	.	TRBV7-2	TRBD1	CASSLRQGAIDEQYF	TGTGCCAGCAGCTTGAGACAGGGGGCGATAGACGAGCAGTACTTC
TRBJ1-3	.	TRBV5-4	.	CASSLGHAASGNTIYF	TGTGCCAGCAGCTTGGGACACGCGGCTTCTGGAAACACCATATATTTT
TRBJ1-5	once	TRBV6-6	.	CASSQGRVQPQHF	TGTGCCAGCAGCCAGGGCAGGGTTCAGCCCCAGCATTTT
TRBJ2-7	.	TRBV19	.	CASRPRASSYEQYF	TGTGCCAGTAGGCCCAGGGCTAGCTCCTACGAGCAGTACTTC
TRBJ1-4	few	TRBV28	TRBD1	CASREQGAGREKLFF	TGTGCCAGCAGGGAACAGGGGGCGGGAAGAGAAAAACTGTTTTTT
TRBJ1-1	.	TRBV27	TRBD1	CASSLWTGVANTEAFF	TGTGCCAGCAGTTTATGGACAGGGGTGGCGAACACTGAAGCTTTCTTT
TRBJ2-5	.	TRBV10-2	.	CASSAMGRGSPGTQYF	TGCGCCAGCAGTGCAATGGGTAGAGGTAGTCCAGGGACCCAGTACTTC
TRBJ1-1	.	TRBV28	.	CASTLNTEAFF	TGTGCCAGCACATTGAACACTGAAGCTTTCTTT